Listed below are T cell receptor beta chains from one sample, sequenced in a study of blood T cells in healthy people across ages. TCRdb re-derived calls from the 5' RACE reads in MiXCR, one entry per CDR3 protein. The table records around 800,000 distinct CDR3 sequences, roughly 24% of them present only once. In addition, the sample was reused for a study of T cells of mothers and their children.

Material for sequencing was blood. The receptor source for this set is a boy aged 5-17 years in good health. Each CDR3 is given with its conserved first and last residue. A D gene is named only where the DNA matches it firmly. Clone size is not always given. Where it is, it says once, few, many or a class for expanded clones.

V: TRBV9
size: NA
J: TRBJ2-5
D: NA
DNA: TGTGCCAGCAGCGTATCAGGCGGGGGCCCGGGAGAGACCCAGTACTTC
CDR3: CASSVSGGGPGETQYF

V: TRBV19
size: few
J: TRBJ2-7
D: NA
DNA: TGTGCCAGTAGTCCCCCTGGAGGGCATCCCTACGAGCAGTACTTC
CDR3: CASSPPGGHPYEQYF

V: TRBV9
size: once
J: TRBJ2-2
D: NA
DNA: TGTGCCAGCAATACGGTGACCGGGGAGCTGTTTTTT
CDR3: CASNTVTGELFF

V: TRBV20-1
size: few
J: TRBJ1-2
D: TRBD1
DNA: TGCAGTGCTAGAGATAAAAGGGGGCGGTCAAAATATGGCTACACCTTC
CDR3: CSARDKRGRSKYGYTF

V: TRBV29-1
size: few
J: TRBJ2-7
D: TRBD1
DNA: TGCAGCGTTGCGACCGGGACAGGGGCCTACGAGCAGTACTTC
CDR3: CSVATGTGAYEQYF

V: TRBV11-3
size: NA
J: TRBJ1-1
D: NA
DNA: TGTGCCAGCAGCTCAGGTATAGGCGGGGAAAGTGAAGCTTTCTTT
CDR3: CASSSGIGGESEAFF

V: TRBV7-2
size: NA
J: TRBJ1-3
D: NA
DNA: TGTGCCAGCAGCTTAGAGCCGGGAAACACCATATATTTT
CDR3: CASSLEPGNTIYF

V: TRBV6-1
size: few
J: TRBJ2-3
D: TRBD2
DNA: TGTGCCAGCAGCGCGGGAGGGACCACAGTGGGTACGCAGTATTTT
CDR3: CASSAGGTTVGTQYF

V: TRBV20-1
size: NA
J: TRBJ2-1
D: TRBD2
DNA: TGCAGTGCTAGAACTCGCGGGGGAGTCGATGAGCAGTTCTTC
CDR3: CSARTRGGVDEQFF

V: TRBV12-3/TRBV12-4
size: many
J: TRBJ2-4
D: TRBD2
DNA: TGTGCCAGCAGTTTAGGTCCTAGCGGGGGATACGTCATTCAGTACTTC
CDR3: CASSLGPSGGYVIQYF

V: TRBV9
size: few
J: TRBJ2-5
D: NA
DNA: TGTGCCAGCAGCGGAGTAGGGGCAGAAGAGACCCAGTACTTC
CDR3: CASSGVGAEETQYF

V: TRBV5-5
size: few
J: TRBJ1-2
D: NA
DNA: TGTGCCAGCAGCCTTTTACCGGGAGATTCGGGGAACTATGGCTACACCTTC
CDR3: CASSLLPGDSGNYGYTF

V: TRBV6-5
size: NA
J: TRBJ2-1
D: NA
DNA: TGTGCCAGCAGTTATCGGGGTTCCCATACGGATGAGCAGTTCTTC
CDR3: CASSYRGSHTDEQFF

V: TRBV5-1
size: few
J: TRBJ2-5
D: NA
DNA: TGCGCCAGCAGACCCGGGACAGTGGGACTAGAGACCCAGTACTTC
CDR3: CASRPGTVGLETQYF

V: TRBV2
size: NA
J: TRBJ1-1
D: NA
DNA: TGTGCCAGCAGGGACTCTAGGACGGATACGGGGGAAGCTTCCTTT
CDR3: CASRDSRTDTGEASF

V: TRBV2
size: NA
J: TRBJ2-2
D: TRBD1
DNA: TGTGCCAGCAGTGAAAGGGGGCCCCGGGGTCAGAACACCGGGGAGCTGTTTTTT
CDR3: CASSERGPRGQNTGELFF

V: TRBV6-1
size: few
J: TRBJ2-7
D: TRBD1
DNA: TGTGCCAGCAGTACTTGGACAGGGAAATCCTACGAGCAGTACTTC
CDR3: CASSTWTGKSYEQYF

V: TRBV29-1
size: few
J: TRBJ1-3
D: NA
DNA: TGCAGCGTTGACGGTAGAGGAAACACCATATATTTT
CDR3: CSVDGRGNTIYF

V: TRBV10-3
size: few
J: TRBJ1-2
D: TRBD1
DNA: TGTGCCATCAGCGGACAGGGGGGCTATGGCTACACCTTC
CDR3: CAISGQGGYGYTF

V: TRBV12-3/TRBV12-4
size: NA
J: TRBJ2-2
D: NA
DNA: TGTGCCAGCAGCTTCATCGCCGGGGAGCTGTTTTTT
CDR3: CASSFIAGELFF

V: TRBV12-3/TRBV12-4
size: few
J: TRBJ1-2
D: NA
DNA: TGTGCCAGCAGTTCCTCCCCGGGGAGGGGGAGCATCTATGGCTACACCTTC
CDR3: CASSSSPGRGSIYGYTF

V: TRBV5-1
size: many
J: TRBJ2-5
D: NA
DNA: TGCGCCAGCAGCTTGGGCAGGGGCGGTGAGACCCAGTACTTC
CDR3: CASSLGRGGETQYF

V: TRBV20-1
size: few
J: TRBJ2-1
D: TRBD2
DNA: TGCAGTGCTAAAACCGGGACTAGCGGGCGTTATGAGCAGTTCTTC
CDR3: CSAKTGTSGRYEQFF

V: TRBV6-5
size: NA
J: TRBJ1-3
D: NA
DNA: TGTGCCAGCAGTTACCGGACAAGCTCTGGAAACACCATATATTTT
CDR3: CASSYRTSSGNTIYF

V: TRBV9
size: NA
J: TRBJ2-7
D: TRBD1
DNA: TGTGCCAGCAGCGTAGACGGGACAGAGGCCTACGAGCAGTACTTC
CDR3: CASSVDGTEAYEQYF

V: TRBV6-5
size: NA
J: TRBJ2-1
D: TRBD1
DNA: TGTGCCAGCATGACCGGGACAGGGCATAGTGAGCAGTTCTTC
CDR3: CASMTGTGHSEQFF

V: TRBV7-9
size: NA
J: TRBJ1-2
D: TRBD1
DNA: TGTGCCAGCAGCCAGACTCGGGACAGCAACTATGGCTACACCTTC
CDR3: CASSQTRDSNYGYTF

V: TRBV4-1
size: few
J: TRBJ1-6
D: TRBD1
DNA: TGCGCCAGCAGCCATCCAAGGACAGGAAGAACTTCACCCCTCCACTTT
CDR3: CASSHPRTGRTSPLHF

V: TRBV30
size: few
J: TRBJ2-3
D: TRBD1
DNA: TGTGCCTGGAGTGTACTGGACAGGGTCGGTACGCAGTATTTT
CDR3: CAWSVLDRVGTQYF

V: TRBV7-3
size: NA
J: TRBJ2-1
D: TRBD2
DNA: TGTGCCAGCAACCATCTAGCGGGCCCCATCGACTCCTACAATGAGCAGTTCTTC
CDR3: CASNHLAGPIDSYNEQFF

V: TRBV12-3/TRBV12-4
size: NA
J: TRBJ2-5
D: NA
DNA: TGTGCCAGCAGTTTAGCTGTTAGCAGCCAAGAGACCCAGTACTTC
CDR3: CASSLAVSSQETQYF

V: TRBV15
size: NA
J: TRBJ1-4
D: NA
DNA: TGTGCCACCACCTCACGAAGGGGATTCAGGCGTGAAAAACTGTTTTTT
CDR3: CATTSRRGFRREKLFF

V: TRBV10-3
size: NA
J: TRBJ2-7
D: NA
DNA: TGTGCCATCATGGGTCTTAAGTACGAGCAGTACTTC
CDR3: CAIMGLKYEQYF

V: TRBV29-1
size: few
J: TRBJ1-4
D: NA
DNA: TGCAGCGTTGGACACCCAACTAATGAAAAACTGTTTTTT
CDR3: CSVGHPTNEKLFF

V: TRBV4-2
size: few
J: TRBJ2-2
D: TRBD2
DNA: TGTGCCAGCAGCGGTCGGCGGGGGGTCAACACCGGGGAGCTGTTTTTT
CDR3: CASSGRRGVNTGELFF

V: TRBV10-3
size: NA
J: TRBJ2-4
D: TRBD2
DNA: TGTGCCATCAGTTCGGCGGGAGTGACCAAAAACATTCAGTACTTC
CDR3: CAISSAGVTKNIQYF

V: TRBV5-1
size: NA
J: TRBJ2-1
D: TRBD2
DNA: TGCGCCAGCAGACCTCCGGCGGGGGTCTACAATGGGCAGTTCTTC
CDR3: CASRPPAGVYNGQFF

V: TRBV3-1
size: NA
J: TRBJ2-4
D: NA
DNA: TGTGCCAGCAGCCAGTCAGGGGCAAACATTCAGTACTTC
CDR3: CASSQSGANIQYF

V: TRBV12-3/TRBV12-4
size: NA
J: TRBJ1-5
D: TRBD1
DNA: TGTGCCAGCAGTGGGGACAGCCCCCGGGCGACCCAGCATTTT
CDR3: CASSGDSPRATQHF

V: TRBV7-9
size: NA
J: TRBJ2-5
D: NA
DNA: TGTGCCAGCAGCCGCGGGACAGCTAAAGAGACCCAGTACTTC
CDR3: CASSRGTAKETQYF

V: TRBV12-5
size: NA
J: TRBJ1-6
D: NA
DNA: TGTGCTAGTGGACAACAGGGAAGGAACTATAATTCACCCCTCCACTTT
CDR3: CASGQQGRNYNSPLHF

V: TRBV30
size: once
J: TRBJ2-5
D: NA
DNA: TGTGCCTGGAGTGTAGGGTCCGGGACTTTTGAGACCCAGTACTTC
CDR3: CAWSVGSGTFETQYF

V: TRBV11-2
size: NA
J: TRBJ1-1
D: TRBD1
DNA: TGTGCCAGCAGCTTAGACGGACAGGGGGCGGCGGGGAGCACTGAAGCTTTCTTT
CDR3: CASSLDGQGAAGSTEAFF

V: TRBV2
size: few
J: TRBJ2-7
D: TRBD2
DNA: TGTGCCAGCAGGACTGGGACTAGCGGGGGCTACGAGCAGTACTTC
CDR3: CASRTGTSGGYEQYF

V: TRBV7-9
size: few
J: TRBJ1-1
D: NA
DNA: TGTGCCAGCAGCGTCAGGAACACTGAAGCTTTCTTT
CDR3: CASSVRNTEAFF

V: TRBV20-1
size: many
J: TRBJ2-1
D: TRBD2
DNA: TGCAGTGCCCGCCTGAGCGGGGGCAACTACAATGAGCAGTTCTTC
CDR3: CSARLSGGNYNEQFF

V: TRBV3-1
size: many
J: TRBJ2-5
D: NA
DNA: TGTGCCAGCAGCCCAGCGGTGACGCAAGAGACCCAGTACTTC
CDR3: CASSPAVTQETQYF

V: TRBV4-1
size: NA
J: TRBJ1-2
D: TRBD1
DNA: TGCGCCAGCAGATACAGGACAGGGGGAGCTAACTATGGCTACACCTTC
CDR3: CASRYRTGGANYGYTF

V: TRBV29-1
size: NA
J: TRBJ2-7
D: TRBD2
DNA: TGCAGCGTTGGACTAGCGGGGCAAGCCTACGAGCAGTACTTC
CDR3: CSVGLAGQAYEQYF

V: TRBV7-6
size: NA
J: TRBJ2-2
D: TRBD2
DNA: TGTGCCAGCAGCGACCGACTAGCGGGGAAAACCGGGGAGCTGTTTTTT
CDR3: CASSDRLAGKTGELFF

V: TRBV20-1
size: NA
J: TRBJ2-1
D: NA
DNA: TGCAGTGCTGTCCGGTCCGGGGATGAGCAGTTCTTC
CDR3: CSAVRSGDEQFF

V: TRBV19
size: once
J: TRBJ1-2
D: NA
DNA: TGTGCCAGTAAGGCGGCTTCTTCGTCCTATGGCTACACCTTC
CDR3: CASKAASSSYGYTF

V: TRBV12-3/TRBV12-4
size: few
J: TRBJ2-1
D: TRBD1
DNA: TGTGTCAGCAGCTACGGGACAGCTTACAATGAGCAGTTCTTC
CDR3: CVSSYGTAYNEQFF

V: TRBV19
size: NA
J: TRBJ2-1
D: NA
DNA: TGTGCCAGTACCTCCCCTGGGGTTAGTTCCTACAATGAGCAGTTCTTC
CDR3: CASTSPGVSSYNEQFF

V: TRBV5-1
size: few
J: TRBJ2-4
D: NA
DNA: TGCGCCAGCAGTTCGGAAAACATTCAGTACTTC
CDR3: CASSSENIQYF

V: TRBV7-3
size: NA
J: TRBJ2-2
D: NA
DNA: TGTGCCAGCAGCCGCGAGGAGAACACCGGGGAGCTGTTTTTT
CDR3: CASSREENTGELFF

V: TRBV12-3/TRBV12-4
size: once
J: TRBJ2-6
D: TRBD1
DNA: TGTGCCAGCAGTCACCCTCCGGGACAGATTTTCTCTGGGGCCAACATCCTGACTTTC
CDR3: CASSHPPGQIFSGANILTF

V: TRBV11-2
size: NA
J: TRBJ1-1
D: NA
DNA: TGTGCCAGCAGCCGCCGCCGGCTGAACACTGAAGCTTTCTTT
CDR3: CASSRRRLNTEAFF

V: TRBV7-9
size: many
J: TRBJ2-7
D: NA
DNA: TGTGCCAGCAGCACCCGTGGGGCCTACGAGCAGTACTTC
CDR3: CASSTRGAYEQYF